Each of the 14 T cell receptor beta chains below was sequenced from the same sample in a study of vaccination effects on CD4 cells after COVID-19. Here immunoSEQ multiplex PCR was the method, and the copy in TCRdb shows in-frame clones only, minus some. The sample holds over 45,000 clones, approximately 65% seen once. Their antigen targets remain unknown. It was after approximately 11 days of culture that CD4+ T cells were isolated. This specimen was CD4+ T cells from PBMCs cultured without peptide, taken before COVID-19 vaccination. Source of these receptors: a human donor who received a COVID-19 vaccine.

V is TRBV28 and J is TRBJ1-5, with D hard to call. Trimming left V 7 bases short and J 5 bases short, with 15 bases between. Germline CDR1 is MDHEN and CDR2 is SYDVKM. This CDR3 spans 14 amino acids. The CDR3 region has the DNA TGTGCCAGCACCCTTAGGGATGGGTATCAGCCCCAGCATTTT. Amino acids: CASTLRDGYQPQHF. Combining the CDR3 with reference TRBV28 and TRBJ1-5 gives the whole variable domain DVKVTQSSRYLVKRTGEKVFLECVQDMDHENMFWYRQDPGLGLRLIYFSYDVKMKEKGDIPEGYSVSREKKERFSLILESASTNQTSMYLCASTLRDGYQPQHFGDGTRLSIL.

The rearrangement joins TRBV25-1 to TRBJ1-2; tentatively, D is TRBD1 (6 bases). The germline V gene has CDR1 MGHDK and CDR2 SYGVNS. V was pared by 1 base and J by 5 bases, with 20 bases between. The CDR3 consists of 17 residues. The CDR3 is CASSESPGQGGRYGYTF. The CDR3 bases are TGTGCCAGCAGTGAATCCCCCGGACAAGGGGGGAGGTATGGCTACACCTTC.

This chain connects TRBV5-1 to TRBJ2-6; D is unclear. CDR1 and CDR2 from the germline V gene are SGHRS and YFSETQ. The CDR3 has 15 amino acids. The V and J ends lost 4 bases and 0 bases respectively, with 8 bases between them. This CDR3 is CASSLERSGANVLTF. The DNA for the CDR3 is TGCGCCAGCAGCCTCGAGCGCTCTGGGGCCAACGTCCTGACTTTC.

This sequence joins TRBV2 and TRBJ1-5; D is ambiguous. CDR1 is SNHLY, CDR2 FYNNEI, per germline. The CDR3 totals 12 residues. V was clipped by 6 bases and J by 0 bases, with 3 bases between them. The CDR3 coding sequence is TGTGCCAGCAGAAGTAGCAATCAGCCCCAGCATTTT. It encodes CASRSSNQPQHF.

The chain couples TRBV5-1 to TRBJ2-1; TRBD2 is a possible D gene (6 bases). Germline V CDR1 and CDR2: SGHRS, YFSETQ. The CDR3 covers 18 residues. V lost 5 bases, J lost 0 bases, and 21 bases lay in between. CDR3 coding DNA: TGCGCCAGCAGGGGGGAGGTAATGCTGTTTAGCTCCTACAATGAGCAGTTCTTC. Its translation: CASRGEVMLFSSYNEQFF.

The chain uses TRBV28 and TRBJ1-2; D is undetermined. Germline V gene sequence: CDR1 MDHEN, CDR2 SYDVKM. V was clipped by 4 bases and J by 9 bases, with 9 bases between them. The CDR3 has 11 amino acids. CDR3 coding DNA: TGTGCCAGCAGTTCGGCCACCAGCTACACCTTC. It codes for CASSSATSYTF.

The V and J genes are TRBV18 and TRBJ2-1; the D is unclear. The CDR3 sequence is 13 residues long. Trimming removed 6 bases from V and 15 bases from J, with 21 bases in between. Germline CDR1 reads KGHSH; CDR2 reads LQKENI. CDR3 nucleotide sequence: TGTGCCAGCTCTCTTTCCGACACCCGGTTACGGTTCTTC. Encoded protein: CASSLSDTRLRFF.

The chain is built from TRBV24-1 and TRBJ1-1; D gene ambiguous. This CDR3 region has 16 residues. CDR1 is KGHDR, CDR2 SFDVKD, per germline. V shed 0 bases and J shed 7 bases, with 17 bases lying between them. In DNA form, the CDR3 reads TGTGCCACCAGTGATTTGCAGATCAAGACACCTCATGAAGCTTTCTTT. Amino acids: CATSDLQIKTPHEAFF.

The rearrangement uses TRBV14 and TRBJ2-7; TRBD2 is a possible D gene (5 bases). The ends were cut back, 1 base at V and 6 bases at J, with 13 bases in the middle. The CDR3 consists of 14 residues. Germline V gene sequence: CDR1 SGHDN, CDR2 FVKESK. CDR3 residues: CASSQVRGWGEQYF. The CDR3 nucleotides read TGTGCCAGCAGCCAAGTCCGAGGGTGGGGCGAGCAGTACTTC.

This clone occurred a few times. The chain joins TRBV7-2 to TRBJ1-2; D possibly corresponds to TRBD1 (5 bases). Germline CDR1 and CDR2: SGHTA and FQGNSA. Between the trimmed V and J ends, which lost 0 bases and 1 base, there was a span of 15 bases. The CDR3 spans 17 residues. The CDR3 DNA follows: TGTGCCAGCAGCTTAGCCAGGGCGGCGTCCTTTAACTATGGCTACACCTTC. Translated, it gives CASSLARAASFNYGYTF.

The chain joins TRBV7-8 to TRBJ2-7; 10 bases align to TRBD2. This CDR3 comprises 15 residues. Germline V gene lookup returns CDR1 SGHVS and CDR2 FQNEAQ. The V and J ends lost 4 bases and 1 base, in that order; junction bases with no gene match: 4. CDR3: CASSSGTSVSYEQYF. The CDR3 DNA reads TGTGCCAGCAGCTCCGGGACTAGCGTTTCCTACGAGCAGTACTTC.

The CDR3 DNA follows: TGTGCCAGTAGTTCGCCCGCAGGGGGCGTCTACGAGCAGTACTTC. Translation gives CASSSPAGGVYEQYF. The chain links TRBV19 to TRBJ2-7, with 8 bases fitting TRBD1. The CDR3 has 15 amino acids. Germline trimming cut 5 bases from V and 3 bases from J; bases unmatched to any gene: 9. Germline CDR1 LNHDA, CDR2 SQIVND (reference sequence).

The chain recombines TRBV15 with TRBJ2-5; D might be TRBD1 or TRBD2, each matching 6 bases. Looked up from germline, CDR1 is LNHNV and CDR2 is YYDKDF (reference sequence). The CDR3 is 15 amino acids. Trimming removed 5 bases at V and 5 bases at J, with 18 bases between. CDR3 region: CATSSVRGPRETQYF. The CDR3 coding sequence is TGTGCCACCAGCTCCGTTCGGGGGCCGAGGGAGACCCAGTACTTC.

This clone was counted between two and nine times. The chain's CDR3 is CASSQTGGAQHF. CDR3 nucleotides: TGTGCCAGCAGCCAAACAGGGGGAGCCCAGCATTTT. This chain joins TRBV3-1 (or the pseudogene TRBV3-2) and TRBJ1-5; 8 bases match TRBD1. The germline CDR1 and CDR2 sequences are LGHDT and YNNKEL (reference sequence). This CDR3 contains 12 residues. With 2 bases clipped from V and 11 bases from J, the junction kept 2 bases outside the gene matches.